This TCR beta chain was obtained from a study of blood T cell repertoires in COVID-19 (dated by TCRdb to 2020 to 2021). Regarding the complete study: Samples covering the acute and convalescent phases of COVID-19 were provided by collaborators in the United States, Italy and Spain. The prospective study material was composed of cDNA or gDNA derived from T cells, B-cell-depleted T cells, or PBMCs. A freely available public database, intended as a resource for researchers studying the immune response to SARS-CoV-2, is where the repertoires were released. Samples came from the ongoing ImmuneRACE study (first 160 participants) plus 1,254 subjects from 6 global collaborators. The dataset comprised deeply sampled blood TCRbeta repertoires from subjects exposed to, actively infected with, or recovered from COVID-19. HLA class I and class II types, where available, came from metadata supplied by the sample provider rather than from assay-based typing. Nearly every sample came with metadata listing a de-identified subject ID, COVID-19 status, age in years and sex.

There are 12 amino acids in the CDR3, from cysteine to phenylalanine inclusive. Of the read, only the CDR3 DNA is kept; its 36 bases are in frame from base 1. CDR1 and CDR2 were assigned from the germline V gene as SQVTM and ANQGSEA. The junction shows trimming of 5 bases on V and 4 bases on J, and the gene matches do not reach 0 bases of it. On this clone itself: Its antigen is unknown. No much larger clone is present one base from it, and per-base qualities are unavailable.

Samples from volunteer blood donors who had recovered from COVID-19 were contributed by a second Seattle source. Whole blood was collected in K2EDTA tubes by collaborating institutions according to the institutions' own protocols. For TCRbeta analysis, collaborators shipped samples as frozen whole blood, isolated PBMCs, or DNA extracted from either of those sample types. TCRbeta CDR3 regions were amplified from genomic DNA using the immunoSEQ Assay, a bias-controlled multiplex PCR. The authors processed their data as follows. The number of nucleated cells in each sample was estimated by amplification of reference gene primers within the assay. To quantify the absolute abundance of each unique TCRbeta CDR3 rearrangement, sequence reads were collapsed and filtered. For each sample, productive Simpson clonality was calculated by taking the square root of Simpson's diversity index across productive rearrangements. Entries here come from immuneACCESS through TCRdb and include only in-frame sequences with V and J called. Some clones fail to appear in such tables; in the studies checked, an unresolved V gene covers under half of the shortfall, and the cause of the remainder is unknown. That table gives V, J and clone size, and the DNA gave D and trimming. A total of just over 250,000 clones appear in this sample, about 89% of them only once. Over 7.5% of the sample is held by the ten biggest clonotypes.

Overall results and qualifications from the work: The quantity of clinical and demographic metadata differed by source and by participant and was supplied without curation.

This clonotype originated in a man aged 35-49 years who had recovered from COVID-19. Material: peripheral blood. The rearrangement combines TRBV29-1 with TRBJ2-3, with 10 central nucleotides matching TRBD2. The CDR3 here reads CSVSGGADTQYF. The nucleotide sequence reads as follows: TGCAGCGTTAGCGGGGGGGCAGATACGCAGTATTTT.